The subject of this entry is one T cell receptor (beta chain). CDR1 SGHRS and CDR2 YFSETQ come from the germline V gene. The CDR3 consists of 15 residues. Trimming removed 0 bases at V and 2 bases at J, with 12 bases between. Sequencing was performed with immunoSEQ multiplex PCR; in TCRdb, only in-frame clones are kept and a portion is missing. This sample has about 55,000 clones; roughly 94% occur once, and the top ten carry over 2%. This sample is part of a study of T cell changes during pregnancy in multiple sclerosis. The gene calls are TRBV5-1 and TRBJ2-7, with TRBD2 as a possible D gene (5 bases). The clonotype originates from a female donor with multiple sclerosis, enrolled in a pregnancy study. The source was CD8+ T cells from peripheral blood mononuclear cells, collected after pregnancy. This chain's CDR3 is CASSLGPAGPYEQYF. As DNA, the CDR3 is TGCGCCAGCAGCTTGGGGCCCGCGGGCCCCTACGAGCAGTACTTC.